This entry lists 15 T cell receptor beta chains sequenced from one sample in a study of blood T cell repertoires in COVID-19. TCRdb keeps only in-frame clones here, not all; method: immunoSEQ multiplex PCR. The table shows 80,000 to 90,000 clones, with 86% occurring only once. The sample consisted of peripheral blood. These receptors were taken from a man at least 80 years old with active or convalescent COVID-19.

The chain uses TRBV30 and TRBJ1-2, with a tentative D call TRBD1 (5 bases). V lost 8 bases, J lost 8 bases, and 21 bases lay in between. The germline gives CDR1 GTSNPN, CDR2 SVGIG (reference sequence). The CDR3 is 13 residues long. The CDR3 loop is CAGGTGTLGGYTF. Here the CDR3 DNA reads TGTGCCGGGGGGACTGGGACTTTGGGGGGCTACACCTTC.

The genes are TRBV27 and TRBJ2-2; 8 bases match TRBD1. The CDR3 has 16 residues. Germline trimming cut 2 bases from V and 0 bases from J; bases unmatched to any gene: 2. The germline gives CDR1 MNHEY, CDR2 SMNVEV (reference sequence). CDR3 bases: TGTGCCAGCAGTTTACTGGGACAGGCGAACACCGGGGAGCTGTTTTTT. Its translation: CASSLLGQANTGELFF.

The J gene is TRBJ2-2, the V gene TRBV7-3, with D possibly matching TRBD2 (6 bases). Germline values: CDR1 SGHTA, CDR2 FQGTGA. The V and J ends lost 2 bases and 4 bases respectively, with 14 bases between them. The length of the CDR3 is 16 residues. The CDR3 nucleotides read TGTGCCAGCAGCTTACCGGCGGGGCTAGCCACCGGGGAGCTGTTTTTT. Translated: CASSLPAGLATGELFF. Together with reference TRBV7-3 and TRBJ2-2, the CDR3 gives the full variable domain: GAGVSQTPSNKVTEKGKYVELRCDPISGHTALYWYRQSLGQGPEFLIYFQGTGAADDSGLPNDRFFAVRPEGSVSTLKIQRTERGDSAVYLCASSLPAGLATGELFFGEGSRLTVL.

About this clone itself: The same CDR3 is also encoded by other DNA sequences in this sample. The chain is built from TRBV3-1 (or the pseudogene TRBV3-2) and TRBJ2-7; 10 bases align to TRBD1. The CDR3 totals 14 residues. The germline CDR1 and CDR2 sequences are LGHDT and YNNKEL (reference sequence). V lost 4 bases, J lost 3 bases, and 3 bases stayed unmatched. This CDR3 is CASSPGTGVYEQYF. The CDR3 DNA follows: TGTGCCAGCAGCCCCGGGACAGGGGTCTACGAGCAGTACTTC.

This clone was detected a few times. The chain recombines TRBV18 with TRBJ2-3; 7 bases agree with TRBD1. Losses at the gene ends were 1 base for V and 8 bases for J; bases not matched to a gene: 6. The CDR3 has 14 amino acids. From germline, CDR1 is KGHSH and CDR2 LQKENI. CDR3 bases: TGTGCCAGCTCACCACGTCAGGGGGTGGGTACGCAGTATTTT. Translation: CASSPRQGVGTQYF.

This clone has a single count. The CDR3 nucleotides are TGTGCCAGCAGCCCACAGGGCAATGAGCAGTTCTTC. Translation: CASSPQGNEQFF. The chain uses TRBV12-3 or TRBV12-4 and TRBJ2-1; D might be TRBD1 (6 bases). This CDR3 comprises 12 residues. The V and J ends lost 6 bases and 6 bases respectively, with 9 bases between them.

CDR3 residues: CASSLSSGKRNAFF. CDR3 nucleotide sequence: TGTGCCAGCAGTTTAAGCTCGGGAAAACGGAACGCTTTCTTT. This rearrangement joins TRBV27 to TRBJ1-1; D unresolved. The CDR3 covers 14 residues. Germline V gene data show CDR1 as MNHEY and CDR2 as SMNVEV (reference sequence). Trimming stripped 2 bases from V and 11 bases from J, with 18 bases between.

CDR3 sequence reads: CASSLESSTDTQYF. The CDR3, as DNA: TGTGCCAGCAGCCTAGAAAGCAGCACAGATACGCAGTATTTT. This chain connects TRBV9 to TRBJ2-3; D gene uncertain. V lost 4 bases to trimming and J lost 0 bases, with 9 bases between them. The CDR3 extends over 14 amino acids. Germline V CDR1 and CDR2: SGDLS, YYNGEE.

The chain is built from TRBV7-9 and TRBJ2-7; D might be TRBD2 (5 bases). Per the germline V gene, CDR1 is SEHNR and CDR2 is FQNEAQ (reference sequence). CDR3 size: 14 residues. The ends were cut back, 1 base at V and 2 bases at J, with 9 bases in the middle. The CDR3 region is CASSLEGGPYEQYF. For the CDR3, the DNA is TGTGCCAGCAGCTTAGAGGGCGGGCCCTACGAGCAGTACTTC.

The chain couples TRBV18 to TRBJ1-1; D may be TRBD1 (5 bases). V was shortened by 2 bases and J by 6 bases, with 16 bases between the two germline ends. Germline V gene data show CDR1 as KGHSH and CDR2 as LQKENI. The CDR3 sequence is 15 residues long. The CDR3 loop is CASSPSGGGVAEAFF. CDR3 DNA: TGTGCCAGCTCACCATCGGGGGGGGGAGTGGCTGAAGCTTTCTTT.

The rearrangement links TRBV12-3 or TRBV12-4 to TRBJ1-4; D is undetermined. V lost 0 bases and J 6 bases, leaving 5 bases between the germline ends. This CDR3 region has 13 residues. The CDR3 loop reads CASSLAADEKLFF. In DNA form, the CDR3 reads TGTGCCAGCAGTTTAGCGGCGGATGAAAAACTGTTTTTT.

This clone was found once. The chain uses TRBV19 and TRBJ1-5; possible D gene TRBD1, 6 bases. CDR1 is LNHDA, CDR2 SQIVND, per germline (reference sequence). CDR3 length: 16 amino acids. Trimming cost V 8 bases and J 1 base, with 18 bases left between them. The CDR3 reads CASHPATGWSNQPQHF. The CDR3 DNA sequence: TGTGCCAGTCATCCTGCGACAGGTTGGAGCAATCAGCCCCAGCATTTT. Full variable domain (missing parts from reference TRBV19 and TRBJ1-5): DGGITQSPKYLFRKEGQNVTLSCEQNLNHDAMYWYRQDPGQGLRLIYYSQIVNDFQKGDIAEGYSVSREKKESFPLTVTSAQKNPTAFYLCASHPATGWSNQPQHFGDGTRLSIL.

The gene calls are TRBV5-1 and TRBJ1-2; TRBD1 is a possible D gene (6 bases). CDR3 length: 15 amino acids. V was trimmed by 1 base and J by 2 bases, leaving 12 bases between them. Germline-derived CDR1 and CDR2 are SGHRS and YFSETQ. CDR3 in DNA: TGCGCCAGCAGCTTGTCAACAGGGAGCAACTATGGCTACACCTTC. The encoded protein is CASSLSTGSNYGYTF.

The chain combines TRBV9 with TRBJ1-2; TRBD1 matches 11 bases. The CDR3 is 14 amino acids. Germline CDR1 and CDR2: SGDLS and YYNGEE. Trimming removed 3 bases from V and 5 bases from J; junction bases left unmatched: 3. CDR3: CASSAGDRGYGYTF. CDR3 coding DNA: TGTGCCAGCAGCGCGGGGGACAGGGGGTATGGCTACACCTTC.

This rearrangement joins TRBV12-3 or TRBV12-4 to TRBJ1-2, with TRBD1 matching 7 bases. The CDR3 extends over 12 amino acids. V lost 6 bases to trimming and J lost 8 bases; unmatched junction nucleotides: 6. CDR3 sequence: CASSTGERGYTF. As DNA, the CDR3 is TGTGCCAGCAGCACAGGGGAGCGAGGCTACACCTTC.